This T cell receptor beta chain stems from a study of response to subunit inactivated influenza vaccine (dated by TCRdb to the late 2010s). For the study in its entirety: The study used deep quantitative T cell receptor repertoire profiling to track responses to a trivalent subunit inactivated influenza vaccine. Overall study results and their limits: According to the authors, only a limited number of new T cells may be recruited by each seasonal influenza vaccination.

There are many counts of this clonotype. The antigen it recognizes is unknown. No clone much larger than this one lies a single base away; base qualities are absent. Library creation used RT-PCR. Sequencing relied on an Illumina HiSeq 2500. The public reads were quality trimmed at Q25 with fastp and then assembled into clones with MiXCR by TCRdb, keeping productive beta chains. Every entry covers one CDR3 protein and lists the most common genes and DNA from its rows. Here the sample has 150,000 to 200,000 distinct CDR3 sequences; about 9% occur a single time. The ten most abundant clones make up 11% of the sample. CDR1 and CDR2 were assigned from the germline V gene as SGHTA and FQGNSA. Cut back by 5 bases and 0 bases, the V and J ends lie 12 bases apart. Counted from cysteine to phenylalanine, this CDR3 has 15 amino acids. Just the 45-base CDR3 DNA is kept, in frame starting at base 1.

The V and J segments used are TRBV7-2 and TRBJ2-3, and perhaps TRBD1 as D gene, on 6 matching bases. Specimen: non-naive T cells sorted from PBMCs, collected on the day of vaccination. Read against the paper, the sample's cell subset or site label means: memory T cell fraction. The receptor comes from a man in his fifties or sixties who received an inactivated influenza vaccine. Donor details come from another sample of the same person, matched by shared clones. The CDR3 has the sequence CASSQDRTSTDTQYF. The DNA is TGTGCCAGCAGCCAAGACAGGACTAGCACAGATACGCAGTATTTT. The full variable domain, completed from the reference TRBV7-2 and TRBJ2-3 proteins outside the CDR3, reads GAGVSQSPSNKVTEKGKDVELRCDPISGHTALYWYRQSLGQGLEFLIYFQGNSAPDKSGLPSDRFSAERTGGSVSTLTIQRTQQEDSAVYLCASSQDRTSTDTQYFGPGTRLTVL.